The 9 T cell receptor beta chains given below trace back to one sample, sequenced in a study of cytomegalovirus exposure and HLA in healthy donors (dated by TCRdb to 2017 to 2019). The library was generated by the immunoSEQ multiplex PCR assay. The multiplex PCR relied on a mix of 60 forward primers for TCR Vbeta segments and 13 reverse primers for TCR Jbeta segments. TCRdb holds this immuneACCESS table with in-frame rearrangements only. Some clones are missing; in checked studies, unresolved V genes explain under half, and the rest has no known cause. Present in this sample are about 160,000 clones, 70% to 80% of which were seen just once. Approximately 1.3% of the sample is held by the ten biggest clonotypes. The sample taken for sequencing was PBMCs. The receptors were sampled from a man in his thirties or forties in good health and CMV-seronegative.

The gene calls are TRBV7-3 and TRBJ1-2; no definite D call. With 1 base removed from V and 6 bases from J, the gap between germline ends came to 9 bases. Germline V gene data show CDR1 as SGHTA and CDR2 as FQGTGA. The CDR3 loop spans 13 amino acids. The CDR3 protein is CASSLMEGNGYTF. DNA for the CDR3: TGTGCCAGCAGCTTAATGGAGGGAAATGGCTACACCTTC.

V is TRBV5-1 and J is TRBJ2-1, with 7 positions matching TRBD2. The CDR3 consists of 16 residues. CDR1 SGHRS and CDR2 YFSETQ come from the germline V gene. The trim removed 0 bases at V and 0 bases at J, leaving 3 bases unmatched. CDR3 protein: CASSLGGGSSYNEQFF. DNA of the CDR3: TGCGCCAGCAGCTTGGGTGGCGGGAGCTCCTACAATGAGCAGTTCTTC.

The chain links TRBV6-5 to TRBJ1-5; D is uncertain. This CDR3 has 13 amino acids. Looked up from germline, CDR1 is MNHEY and CDR2 is SVGAGI. V lost 5 bases and J 8 bases, leaving 13 bases between the germline ends. CDR3 protein: CASSVAGLEPQHF. CDR3 sequence (DNA): TGTGCCAGCAGTGTAGCGGGGTTGGAGCCCCAGCATTTT.

In this sample, this clone turned up once. This chain links TRBV5-1 with TRBJ2-5; D ambiguous. The CDR3 extends over 13 amino acids. The germline V gene has CDR1 SGHRS and CDR2 YFSETQ. The V end was cut by 4 bases, the J end by 1 base, with 8 bases between. CDR3 coding DNA: TGCGCCAGCAGCCCAGTCCCCCAAGAGACCCAGTACTTC. Residues: CASSPVPQETQYF.

The rearrangement links TRBV5-6 to TRBJ2-7; 7 bases line up with TRBD1. This CDR3 has 16 amino acids. The V and J ends lost 3 bases and 3 bases, in that order; junction bases with no gene match: 12. CDR1 is SGHDT and CDR2 is YYEEEE in the germline V gene. The CDR3 DNA reads TGTGCCAGCAGCTCCACCGGGACAGAAAAATTCTACGAGCAGTACTTC. The encoded protein is CASSSTGTEKFYEQYF.

The rearrangement uses TRBV30 and TRBJ2-5, with D possibly being TRBD1 (5 bases). The DNA end is a closer match to TRBJ2-7, so the J assignment may be wrong. Germline V gene data show CDR1 as GTSNPN and CDR2 as SVGIG (reference sequence). There are 12 residues in the CDR3. The CDR3 region has the DNA TGTGCCTGGAGTGTTTCAGGGTACGAGCAGTACTTC. Its translation is CAWSVSGYEQYF.

J is TRBJ2-7 and V is TRBV2; 12 bases are shared with TRBD1. The CDR3 runs to 18 residues. The V gene end was trimmed by 5 bases and the J gene end by 3 bases; junction bases not matched to a gene: 14. The germline V gene encodes CDR1 SNHLY and CDR2 FYNNEI. The CDR3 region is CASSPGTGGLRVIYEQYF. CDR3 nucleotides: TGTGCCAGCAGTCCCGGGACAGGGGGCCTAAGAGTAATCTACGAGCAGTACTTC.

V gene TRBV5-1 combines with J gene TRBJ2-1, with 11 bases aligning to TRBD1. V trimming: 4 bases; J trimming: 9 bases; junction bases outside the gene matches: 9. CDR1 is SGHRS and CDR2 is YFSETQ in the germline V gene. The CDR3 spans 15 residues. CDR3 region: CASSPGQGAGGEQFF. The CDR3 DNA sequence: TGCGCCAGCAGCCCTGGACAGGGGGCCGGTGGTGAGCAGTTCTTC.

This clone was found once. This chain connects TRBV28 to TRBJ1-5; TRBD1 might be the D (5 bases). Trimming removed 2 bases from V and 7 bases from J, with 9 bases in between. The germline CDR1 and CDR2 sequences are MDHEN and SYDVKM. The CDR3 is 13 residues long. The CDR3 sequence: CASSLRGLQPQHF. As DNA, the CDR3 is TGTGCCAGCAGTTTAAGGGGTTTGCAGCCCCAGCATTTT.